The present TCR beta chain was sequenced within a study of shared clonotypes between healthy human individuals. Overall study: Two women and three men aged 18 to 49 made up the donors.

TCRdb's copy holds only in-frame clones and misses some; the assay was immunoSEQ multiplex PCR. Of a few hundred thousand clones in the sample, 73% were seen once. Trimming stripped 4 bases from V and 3 bases from J, with 12 bases between. CDR3 length equals 14 residues. Germline assignment: CDR1 MDHEN and CDR2 SYDVKM. The sample comprised memory CD4+ T cells sorted from blood. The subset: CD45RA-negative fraction. The TCR sequence derives from a man aged 25 to 45 in good health. The V gene is TRBV28, the J gene TRBJ2-5; possibly TRBD1 or TRBD2 for D (5 bases each). The CDR3 sequence is CASSSALGEETQYF. DNA of the CDR3: TGTGCCAGCAGTTCAGCCTTGGGGGAAGAGACCCAGTACTTC. Using reference TRBV28 and TRBJ2-5 for the parts outside the CDR3, the full variable domain is DVKVTQSSRYLVKRTGEKVFLECVQDMDHENMFWYRQDPGLGLRLIYFSYDVKMKEKGDIPEGYSVSREKKERFSLILESASTNQTSMYLCASSSALGEETQYFGPGTRLLVL.